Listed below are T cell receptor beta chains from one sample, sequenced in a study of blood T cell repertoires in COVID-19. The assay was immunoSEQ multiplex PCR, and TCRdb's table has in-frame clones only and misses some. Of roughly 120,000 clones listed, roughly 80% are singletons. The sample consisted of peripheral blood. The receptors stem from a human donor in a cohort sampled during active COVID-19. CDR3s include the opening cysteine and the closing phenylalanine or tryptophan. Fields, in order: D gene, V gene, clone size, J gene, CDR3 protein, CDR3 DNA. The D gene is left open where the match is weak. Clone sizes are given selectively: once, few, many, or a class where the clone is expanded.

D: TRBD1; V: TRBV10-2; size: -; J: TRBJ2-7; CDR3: CASSILSGQGNEQYF; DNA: TGCGCCAGCAGCATCCTTAGCGGACAGGGGAATGAGCAGTACTTC
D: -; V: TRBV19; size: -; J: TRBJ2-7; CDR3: CASSPEGVANEQYF; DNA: TGTGCCAGTAGTCCTGAGGGGGTAGCCAACGAGCAGTACTTC
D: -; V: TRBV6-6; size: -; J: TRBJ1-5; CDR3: CASSYEVGSQPQHF; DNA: TGTGCCAGCAGTTACGAGGTCGGGAGCCAGCCCCAGCATTTT
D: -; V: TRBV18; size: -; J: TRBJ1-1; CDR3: CASSPLLDKNTEAFF; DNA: TGTGCCAGCTCACCTCTCCTCGACAAGAACACTGAAGCTTTCTTT
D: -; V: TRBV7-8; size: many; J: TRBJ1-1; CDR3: CASSPSQGTEAFF; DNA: TGTGCCAGCAGCCCCTCCCAGGGCACTGAAGCTTTCTTT
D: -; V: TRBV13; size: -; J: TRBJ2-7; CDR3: CASSISSEQYF; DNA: TGTGCCAGCAGCATTAGCTCCGAGCAGTACTTC
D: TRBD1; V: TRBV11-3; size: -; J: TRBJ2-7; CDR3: CASSHRDSPYEQYF; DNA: TGTGCCAGCAGCCACCGGGACAGCCCCTACGAGCAGTACTTC
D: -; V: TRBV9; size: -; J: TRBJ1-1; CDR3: CASNLTPNTEAFF; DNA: TGTGCCAGCAACCTCACACCGAACACTGAAGCTTTCTTT
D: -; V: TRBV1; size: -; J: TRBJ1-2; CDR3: CTSSPQGYGYTF; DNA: TGCACCAGCAGCCCTCAGGGATACGGCTACACCTTC
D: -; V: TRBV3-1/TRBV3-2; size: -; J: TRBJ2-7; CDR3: CASSQGRDRAYEQYF; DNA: TGTGCCAGCAGCCAAGGCCGGGATCGGGCCTACGAGCAGTACTTC
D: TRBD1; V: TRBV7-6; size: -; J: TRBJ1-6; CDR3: CASSPTGELSPLHF; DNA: TGTGCCAGCAGCCCGACAGGGGAATTATCACCCCTCCACTTT
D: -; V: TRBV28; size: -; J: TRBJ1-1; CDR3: CASRDVQGVNTEAFF; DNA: TGTGCCAGCCGGGATGTACAGGGAGTGAACACTGAAGCTTTCTTT
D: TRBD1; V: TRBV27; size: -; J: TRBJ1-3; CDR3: CASSPTGGIGNTIYF; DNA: TGTGCCAGCAGTCCTACAGGGGGAATTGGAAACACCATATATTTT
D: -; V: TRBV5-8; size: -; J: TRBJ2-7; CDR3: CASSARTGQEAYEQYF; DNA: TGTGCCAGCAGCGCCCGTACAGGGCAGGAGGCTTACGAGCAGTACTTC
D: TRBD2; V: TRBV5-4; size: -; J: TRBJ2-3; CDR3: CASSSLAGRTDTQYF; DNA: TGTGCCAGCAGCTCGCTAGCGGGTCGCACAGATACGCAGTATTTT
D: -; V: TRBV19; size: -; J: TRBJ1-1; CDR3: CASSYSGYGATEAFF; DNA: TGTGCCAGTAGTTACTCAGGGTATGGGGCCACTGAAGCTTTCTTT
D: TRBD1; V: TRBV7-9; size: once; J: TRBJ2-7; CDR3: CASSRDRVNPYEQYF; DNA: TGTGCCAGCAGCCGAGACAGGGTAAACCCCTACGAGCAGTACTTC
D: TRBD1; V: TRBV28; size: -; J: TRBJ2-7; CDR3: CASSSDRGPYEQYF; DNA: TGTGCCAGCAGTTCTGACAGGGGGCCCTACGAGCAGTACTTC
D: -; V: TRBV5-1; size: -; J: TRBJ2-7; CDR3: CASRLEGVYEQYF; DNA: TGCGCCAGCAGACTGGAGGGAGTGTACGAGCAGTACTTC
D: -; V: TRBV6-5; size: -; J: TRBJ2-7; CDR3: CASSSRGYEQYF; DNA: TGTGCCAGCAGTTCCAGGGGTTACGAGCAGTACTTC
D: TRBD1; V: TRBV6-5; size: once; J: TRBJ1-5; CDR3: CASSTGQGNQPQHF; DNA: TGTGCCAGCAGTACGGGACAGGGCAATCAGCCCCAGCATTTT
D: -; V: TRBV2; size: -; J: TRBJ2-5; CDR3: CASSVGGGPQETQYF; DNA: TGTGCCAGCAGTGTGGGCGGGGGCCCCCAAGAGACCCAGTACTTC
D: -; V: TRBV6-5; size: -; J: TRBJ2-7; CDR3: CASIKPTGMEYEQYF; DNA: TGTGCCAGCATCAAACCGACAGGAATGGAATACGAGCAGTACTTC
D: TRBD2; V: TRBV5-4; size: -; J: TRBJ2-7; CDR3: CASSSLAGGMNEQYF; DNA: TGTGCCAGCAGCTCCTTAGCGGGAGGGATGAACGAGCAGTACTTC
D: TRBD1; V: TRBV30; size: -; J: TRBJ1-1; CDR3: CAWRWDSFEAFF; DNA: TGTGCCTGGAGGTGGGACAGCTTTGAAGCTTTCTTT
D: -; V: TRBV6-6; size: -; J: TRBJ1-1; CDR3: CASSTGSQAFF; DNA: TGTGCCAGCAGTACAGGGTCCCAAGCTTTCTTT
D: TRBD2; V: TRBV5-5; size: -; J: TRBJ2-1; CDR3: CASSGTSGVSREQFF; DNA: TGTGCCAGCAGCGGAACTAGCGGGGTTTCAAGGGAGCAGTTCTTC
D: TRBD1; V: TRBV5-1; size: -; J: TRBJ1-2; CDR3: CASSFTGDARYGYTF; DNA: TGCGCCAGCAGCTTTACAGGGGACGCTCGCTATGGCTACACCTTC
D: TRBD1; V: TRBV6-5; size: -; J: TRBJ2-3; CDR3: CASRTGGQGADTQYF; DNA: TGTGCCAGCAGAACCGGGGGACAGGGGGCAGATACGCAGTATTTT
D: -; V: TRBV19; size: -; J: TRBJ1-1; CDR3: CASAVNTEAFF; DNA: TGTGCCAGTGCGGTGAACACTGAAGCTTTCTTT
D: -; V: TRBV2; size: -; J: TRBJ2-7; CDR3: CASSDREQYF; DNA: TGTGCCAGCAGTGACCGGGAGCAGTACTTC
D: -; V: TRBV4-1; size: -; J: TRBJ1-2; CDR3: CASSQVGSNYGYTF; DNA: TGCGCCAGCAGCCAAGTAGGGAGCAACTATGGCTACACCTTC
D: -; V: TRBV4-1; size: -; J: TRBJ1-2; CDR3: CASSQEIQGSEYGYTF; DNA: TGCGCCAGCAGCCAAGAGATACAGGGTAGTGAATATGGCTACACCTTC
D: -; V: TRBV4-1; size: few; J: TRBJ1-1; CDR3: CASSQRGNTEAFF; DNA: TGCGCCAGCAGCCAGCGGGGTAACACTGAAGCTTTCTTT
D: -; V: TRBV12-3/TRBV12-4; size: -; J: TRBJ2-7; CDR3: CASSSNRYEQYF; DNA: TGTGCCAGCAGTTCAAACAGGTACGAGCAGTACTTC
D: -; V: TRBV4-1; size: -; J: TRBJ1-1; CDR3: CASSQEGAAMNTEAFF; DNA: TGCGCCAGCAGCCAAGAAGGGGCAGCGATGAACACTGAAGCTTTCTTT
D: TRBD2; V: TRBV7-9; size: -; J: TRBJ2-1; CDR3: CASSPPGSGAGEQFF; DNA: TGTGCCAGCAGCCCCCCAGGAAGCGGGGCTGGCGAGCAGTTCTTC
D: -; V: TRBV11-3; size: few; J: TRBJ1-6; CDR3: CASSWMGQGNSPLHF; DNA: TGTGCCAGCAGCTGGATGGGGCAGGGTAATTCACCCCTCCACTTT
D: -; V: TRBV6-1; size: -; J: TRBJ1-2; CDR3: CASSGVRGRGFRDGYTF; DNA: TGTGCCAGCAGTGGGGTTAGGGGCAGGGGATTTCGTGATGGCTACACCTTC
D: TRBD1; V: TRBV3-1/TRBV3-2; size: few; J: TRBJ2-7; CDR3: CASRQAGTAYEQYF; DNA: TGTGCCAGCAGGCAAGCCGGGACAGCCTACGAGCAGTACTTC